This T cell receptor beta chain emerged from a study of shared clonotypes between healthy human individuals. The germline V gene encodes CDR1 LNHDA and CDR2 SQIVND (reference sequence). The CDR3 has 16 residues. V dropped 4 bases and J dropped 4; count of bases not matched to a gene: 9. The method was immunoSEQ multiplex PCR; TCRdb's version includes in-frame clones alone and lacks a portion of them. The profile shows hundreds of thousands of clones, around 79% of them singletons. The rearrangement joins TRBV19 to TRBJ2-1; TRBD2 matches at 8 bases. The source is a man in his thirties or forties in good health. The sample taken for sequencing was memory CD4+ T cells sorted from blood. The sample's subset: CD45RA-negative fraction. The CDR3 is CASSTLPVAGYNEQFF. In DNA form, the CDR3 reads TGTGCCAGTAGTACACTGCCCGTAGCGGGGTACAATGAGCAGTTCTTC.